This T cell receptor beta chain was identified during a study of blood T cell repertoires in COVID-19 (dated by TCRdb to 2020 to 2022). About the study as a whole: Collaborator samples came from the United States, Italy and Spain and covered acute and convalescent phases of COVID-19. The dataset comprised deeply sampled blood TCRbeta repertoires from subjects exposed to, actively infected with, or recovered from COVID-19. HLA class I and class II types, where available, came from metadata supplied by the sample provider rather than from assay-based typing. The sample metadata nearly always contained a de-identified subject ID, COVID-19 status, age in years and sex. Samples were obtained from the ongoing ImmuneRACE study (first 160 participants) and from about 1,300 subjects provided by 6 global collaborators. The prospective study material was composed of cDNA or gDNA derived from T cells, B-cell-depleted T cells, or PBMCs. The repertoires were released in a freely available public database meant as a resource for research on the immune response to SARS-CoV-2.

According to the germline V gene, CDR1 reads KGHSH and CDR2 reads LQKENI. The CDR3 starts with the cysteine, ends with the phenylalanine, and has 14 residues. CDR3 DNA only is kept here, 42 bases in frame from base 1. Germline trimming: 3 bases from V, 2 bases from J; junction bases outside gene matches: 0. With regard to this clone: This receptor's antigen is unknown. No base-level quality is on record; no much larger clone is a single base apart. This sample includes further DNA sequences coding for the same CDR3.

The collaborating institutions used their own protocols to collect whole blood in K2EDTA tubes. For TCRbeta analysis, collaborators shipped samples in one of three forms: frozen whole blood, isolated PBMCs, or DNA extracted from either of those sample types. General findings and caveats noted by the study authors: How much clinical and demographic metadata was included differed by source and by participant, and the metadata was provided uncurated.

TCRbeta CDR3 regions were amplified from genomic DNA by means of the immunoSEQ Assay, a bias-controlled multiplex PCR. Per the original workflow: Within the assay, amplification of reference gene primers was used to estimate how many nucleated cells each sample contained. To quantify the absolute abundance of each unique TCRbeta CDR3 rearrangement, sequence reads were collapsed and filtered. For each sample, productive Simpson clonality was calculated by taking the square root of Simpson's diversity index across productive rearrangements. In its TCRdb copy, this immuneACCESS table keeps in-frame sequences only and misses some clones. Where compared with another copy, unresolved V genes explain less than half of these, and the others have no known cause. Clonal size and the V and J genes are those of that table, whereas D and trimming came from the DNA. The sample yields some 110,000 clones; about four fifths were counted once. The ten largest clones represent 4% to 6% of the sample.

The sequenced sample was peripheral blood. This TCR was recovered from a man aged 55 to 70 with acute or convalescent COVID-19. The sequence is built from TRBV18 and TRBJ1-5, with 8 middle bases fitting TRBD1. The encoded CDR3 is CASSPGQGNQPQHF. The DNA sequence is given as TGTGCCAGCTCACCGGGACAGGGCAATCAGCCCCAGCATTTT.